A single T cell receptor (beta chain) is shown here with its context. The protocol was immunoSEQ multiplex PCR, while the TCRdb copy is restricted to in-frame clones and leaves out a portion. The sample contains roughly 49,000 clones, around 94% of which appear only once. V lost 3 bases and J 7 bases, leaving 19 bases between the germline ends. There are 16 residues in the CDR3. From germline, CDR1 is SNHLY and CDR2 FYNNEI. This record comes from a study of T cell changes during pregnancy in multiple sclerosis. Sequenced here: CD4+ T cells from peripheral blood mononuclear cells, sampled in the second trimester of pregnancy. This clonotype originated in a female donor in good health, enrolled as a control in a pregnancy study. V is TRBV2 and J is TRBJ1-5, with TRBD1 as a possible D gene (6 bases). CDR3 sequence: CASSDGGRGRGQPQHF. The CDR3 nucleotides read TGTGCCAGCAGTGACGGTGGCAGGGGAAGAGGCCAGCCCCAGCATTTT.